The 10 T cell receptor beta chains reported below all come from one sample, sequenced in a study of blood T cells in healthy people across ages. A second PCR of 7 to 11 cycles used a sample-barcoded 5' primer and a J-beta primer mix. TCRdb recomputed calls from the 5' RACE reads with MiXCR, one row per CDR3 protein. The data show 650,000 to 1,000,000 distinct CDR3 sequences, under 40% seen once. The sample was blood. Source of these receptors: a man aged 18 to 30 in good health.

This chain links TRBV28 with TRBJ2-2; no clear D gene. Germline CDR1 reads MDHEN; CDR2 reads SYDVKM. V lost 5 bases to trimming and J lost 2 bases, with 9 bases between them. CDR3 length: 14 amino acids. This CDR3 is CASSPTINTGELFF. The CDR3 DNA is TGTGCCAGCAGTCCCACCATTAACACCGGGGAGCTGTTTTTT.

CDR3 sequence reads: CASSFRVGGGTDTQYF. The CDR3 DNA is TGTGCCAGCAGTTTTCGGGTAGGAGGGGGCACAGATACGCAGTATTTT. This sequence joins TRBV12-3 or TRBV12-4 and TRBJ2-3; maybe TRBD2 (6 bases). There are 16 residues in the CDR3. Trimming left V 3 bases short and J 1 base short, with 14 bases between.

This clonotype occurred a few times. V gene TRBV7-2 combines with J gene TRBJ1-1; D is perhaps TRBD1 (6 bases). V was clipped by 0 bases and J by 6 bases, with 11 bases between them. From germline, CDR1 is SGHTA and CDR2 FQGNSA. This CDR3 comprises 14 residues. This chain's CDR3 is CASSLAGGGAEAFF. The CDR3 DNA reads TGTGCCAGCAGCTTAGCGGGGGGCGGGGCTGAAGCTTTCTTT.

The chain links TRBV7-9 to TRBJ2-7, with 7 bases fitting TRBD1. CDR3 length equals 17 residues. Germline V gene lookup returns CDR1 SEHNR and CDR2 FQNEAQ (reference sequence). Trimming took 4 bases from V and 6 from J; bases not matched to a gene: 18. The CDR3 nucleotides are TGTGCCAGCAGCTCCCCCGACAGGGAAAGGATGTCGGGCGAGCAGTACTTC. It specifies CASSSPDRERMSGEQYF.

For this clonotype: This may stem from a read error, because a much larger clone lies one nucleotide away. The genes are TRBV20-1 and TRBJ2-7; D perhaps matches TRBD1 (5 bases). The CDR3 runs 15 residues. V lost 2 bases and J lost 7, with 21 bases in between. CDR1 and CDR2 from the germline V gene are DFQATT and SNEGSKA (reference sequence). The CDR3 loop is CSARRQGSGYNEQYF. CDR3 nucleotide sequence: TGCAGTGCTAGACGTCAGGGCTCGGGCTACAATGAGCAGTACTTC.

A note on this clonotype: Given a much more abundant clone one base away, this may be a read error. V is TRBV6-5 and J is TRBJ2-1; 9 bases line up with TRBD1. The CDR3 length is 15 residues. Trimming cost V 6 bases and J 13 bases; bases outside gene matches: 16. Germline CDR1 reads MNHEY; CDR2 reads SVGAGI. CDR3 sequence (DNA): TGTGCCAGCAGCTCCGGGGACAGGGTGATTGAGACCCAGTTCTTC. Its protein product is CASSSGDRVIETQFF.

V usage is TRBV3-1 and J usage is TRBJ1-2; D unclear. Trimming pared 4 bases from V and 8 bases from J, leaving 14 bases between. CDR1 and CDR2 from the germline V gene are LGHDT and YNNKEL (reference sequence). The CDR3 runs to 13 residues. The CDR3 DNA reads TGTGCCAGCAGCCCTGACTTCATCCGGGGCTACACCTTC. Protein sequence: CASSPDFIRGYTF.

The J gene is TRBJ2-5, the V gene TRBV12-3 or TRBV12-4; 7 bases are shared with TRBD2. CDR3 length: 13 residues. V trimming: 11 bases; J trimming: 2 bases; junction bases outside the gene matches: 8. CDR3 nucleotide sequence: TGTGCCGGCGTCGGGGGGAGACAAGAGACCCAGTACTTC. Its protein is CAGVGGRQETQYF.

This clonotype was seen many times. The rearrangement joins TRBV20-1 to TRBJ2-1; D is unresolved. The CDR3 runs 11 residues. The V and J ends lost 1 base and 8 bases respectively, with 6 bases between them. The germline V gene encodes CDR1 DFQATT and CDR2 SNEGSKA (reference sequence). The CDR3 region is CSARVGYEQFF. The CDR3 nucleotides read TGCAGTGCTAGAGTGGGGTATGAGCAGTTCTTC.

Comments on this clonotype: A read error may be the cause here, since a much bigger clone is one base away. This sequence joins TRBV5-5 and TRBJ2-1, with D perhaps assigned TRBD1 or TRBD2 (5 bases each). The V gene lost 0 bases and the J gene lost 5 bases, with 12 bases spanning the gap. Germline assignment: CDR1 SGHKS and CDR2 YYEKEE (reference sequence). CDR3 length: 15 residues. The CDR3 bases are TGTGCCAGCAGCTTGGGAGGGGCCTCAAACAATGAGCAGTTCTTC. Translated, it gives CASSLGGASNNEQFF.